These T cell receptor beta chains were read from a single sample in a study of regulatory dendritic cells for organ transplantation. Repertoires were generated with immunoSEQ multiplex PCR, while TCRdb's copy carries only in-frame clones and drops some. Of over 8,000 clones in the sample, less than 70% are singletons; the top ten hold around 0.55%. These receptors have no identified antigens. Source material: naive CD4+ T cells from blood cultured with dendritic cells. The receptors were sampled from a human donor in good health. The CDR3 runs from the conserved cysteine through the conserved F or W. D genes are given only for firm matches. For some rows the clone size is stated as once, few or many, or as a class when expanded; others skip it.

abundance: .
j_gene: TRBJ1-3
d_gene: .
v_gene: TRBV7-2
CDR3aa: CASSLAPRAGNTIYF
CDR3nt: TGTGCCAGCAGCCTTGCCCCGAGGGCCGGAAACACCATATATTTT

abundance: .
j_gene: TRBJ2-7
d_gene: .
v_gene: TRBV7-2
CDR3aa: CASSLVGAGRNEQYF
CDR3nt: TGTGCCAGCAGCTTAGTGGGGGCAGGGCGGAACGAGCAGTACTTC

abundance: few
j_gene: TRBJ1-3
d_gene: .
v_gene: TRBV5-6
CDR3aa: CASSATGNSGNTIYF
CDR3nt: TGTGCCAGCAGCGCTACAGGAAACTCTGGAAACACCATATATTTT

abundance: few
j_gene: TRBJ2-5
d_gene: .
v_gene: TRBV9
CDR3aa: CASSVGASEETQYF
CDR3nt: TGTGCCAGCAGCGTAGGGGCTAGCGAGGAGACCCAGTACTTC

abundance: few
j_gene: TRBJ1-6
d_gene: TRBD1
v_gene: TRBV4-2
CDR3aa: CASSQGGQVISPLHF
CDR3nt: TGTGCCAGCAGCCAAGGGGGACAGGTTATTTCACCCCTCCACTTT

abundance: few
j_gene: TRBJ1-2
d_gene: .
v_gene: TRBV9
CDR3aa: CASSVGVGAMDRYTF
CDR3nt: TGTGCCAGCAGCGTAGGGGTAGGGGCAATGGATCGCTACACCTTC

abundance: .
j_gene: TRBJ2-1
d_gene: .
v_gene: TRBV6-6
CDR3aa: CASRPPRRWAYNEQFF
CDR3nt: TGTGCCAGCAGGCCGCCCAGGAGGTGGGCCTACAATGAGCAGTTCTTC

abundance: few
j_gene: TRBJ1-2
d_gene: .
v_gene: TRBV2
CDR3aa: CASSGGTANYGYTF
CDR3nt: TGTGCCAGCAGTGGCGGGACGGCTAACTATGGCTACACCTTC

abundance: .
j_gene: TRBJ2-5
d_gene: .
v_gene: TRBV5-6
CDR3aa: CASSLSGGRETQYF
CDR3nt: TGTGCCAGCAGCTTGTCCGGGGGGCGGGAGACCCAGTACTTC

abundance: .
j_gene: TRBJ2-5
d_gene: .
v_gene: TRBV25-1
CDR3aa: CASSRETEETQYF
CDR3nt: TGTGCCAGCAGTCGGGAGACAGAAGAGACCCAGTACTTC

abundance: .
j_gene: TRBJ1-2
d_gene: .
v_gene: TRBV29-1
CDR3aa: CSVDPGHSYGYTF
CDR3nt: TGCAGCGTTGACCCGGGACACAGCTATGGCTACACCTTC

abundance: .
j_gene: TRBJ1-2
d_gene: .
v_gene: TRBV2
CDR3aa: CASSEGRNYGYTF
CDR3nt: TGTGCCAGCAGTGAAGGCAGGAACTATGGCTACACCTTC

abundance: .
j_gene: TRBJ2-7
d_gene: .
v_gene: TRBV6-5
CDR3aa: CASTSRGRSYEQYF
CDR3nt: TGTGCCAGCACCTCCAGGGGAAGATCCTACGAGCAGTACTTC

abundance: .
j_gene: TRBJ2-3
d_gene: .
v_gene: TRBV5-8
CDR3aa: CASSLRRGSSTDTQYF
CDR3nt: TGTGCCAGCAGCTTAAGGAGGGGTTCTAGCACAGATACGCAGTATTTT

abundance: .
j_gene: TRBJ2-6
d_gene: .
v_gene: TRBV5-1
CDR3aa: CASSSLPGLGSGANVLTF
CDR3nt: TGCGCCAGCAGCTCGCTCCCGGGACTGGGCTCTGGGGCCAACGTCCTGACTTTC

abundance: .
j_gene: TRBJ1-1
d_gene: .
v_gene: TRBV27
CDR3aa: CASSLSAGLDTEAFF
CDR3nt: TGTGCCAGCAGTTTATCGGCAGGGCTGGATACTGAAGCTTTCTTT

abundance: few
j_gene: TRBJ1-2
d_gene: .
v_gene: TRBV18
CDR3aa: CASSPLGQTANYGYTF
CDR3nt: TGTGCCAGCTCACCCCTAGGACAGACCGCTAACTATGGCTACACCTTC

abundance: .
j_gene: TRBJ2-1
d_gene: TRBD2
v_gene: TRBV15
CDR3aa: CATSRVGGGRYNEQFF
CDR3nt: TGTGCCACCAGCAGAGTGGGCGGGGGTAGGTACAATGAGCAGTTCTTC

abundance: once
j_gene: TRBJ1-2
d_gene: .
v_gene: TRBV11-2
CDR3aa: CASSPWGDYGYTF
CDR3nt: TGTGCCAGCAGCCCGTGGGGGGACTATGGCTACACCTTC

abundance: .
j_gene: TRBJ1-4
d_gene: .
v_gene: TRBV5-1
CDR3aa: CASSPGATNEKLFF
CDR3nt: TGCGCCAGCAGCCCCGGTGCAACTAATGAAAAACTGTTTTTT